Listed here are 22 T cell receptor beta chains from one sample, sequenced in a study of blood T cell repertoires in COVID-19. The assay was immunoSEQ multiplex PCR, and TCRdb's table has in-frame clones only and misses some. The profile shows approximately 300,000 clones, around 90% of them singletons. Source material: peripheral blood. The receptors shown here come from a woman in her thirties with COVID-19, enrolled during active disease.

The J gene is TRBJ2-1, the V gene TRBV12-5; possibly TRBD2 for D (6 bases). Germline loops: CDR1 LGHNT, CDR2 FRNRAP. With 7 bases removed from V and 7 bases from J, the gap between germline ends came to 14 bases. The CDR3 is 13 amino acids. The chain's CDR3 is CASAPDGGNEQFF. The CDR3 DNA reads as TGTGCTAGTGCCCCCGACGGGGGTAATGAGCAGTTCTTC.

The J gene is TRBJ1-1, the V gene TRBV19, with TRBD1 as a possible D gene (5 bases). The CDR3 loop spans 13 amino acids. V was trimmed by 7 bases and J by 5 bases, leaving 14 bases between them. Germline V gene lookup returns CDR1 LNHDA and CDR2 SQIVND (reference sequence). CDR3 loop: CASMPERGTEAFF. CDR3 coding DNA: TGTGCCAGTATGCCCGAAAGGGGAACTGAAGCTTTCTTT.

CDR3 protein: CASSPRLGLAGEQFF. The CDR3 DNA reads TGTGCCAGCAGTCCACGACTGGGACTAGCGGGAGAGCAGTTCTTC. The chain carries TRBV7-3 and TRBJ2-1; TRBD2 matches at 13 bases. This CDR3 is built from 15 residues. V lost 6 bases, J lost 10 bases, and 9 bases stayed unmatched. CDR1 is SGHTA and CDR2 is FQGTGA in the germline V gene.

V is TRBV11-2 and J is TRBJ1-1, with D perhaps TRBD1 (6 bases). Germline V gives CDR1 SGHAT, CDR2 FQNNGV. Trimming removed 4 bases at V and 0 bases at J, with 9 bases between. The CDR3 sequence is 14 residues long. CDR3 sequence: CASSSDRLNTEAFF. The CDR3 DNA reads TGTGCCAGCAGCTCCGACAGGTTGAACACTGAAGCTTTCTTT. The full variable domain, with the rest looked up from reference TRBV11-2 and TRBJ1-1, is EAGVAQSPRYKIIEKRQSVAFWCNPISGHATLYWYQQILGQGPKLLIQFQNNGVVDDSQLPKDRFSAERLKGVDSTLKIQPAKLEDSAVYLCASSSDRLNTEAFFGQGTRLTVV.

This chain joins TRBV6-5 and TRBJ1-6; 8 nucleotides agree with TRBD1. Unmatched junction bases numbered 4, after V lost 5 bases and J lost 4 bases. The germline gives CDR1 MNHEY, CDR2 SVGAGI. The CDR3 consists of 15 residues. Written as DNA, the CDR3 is TGTGCCAGCAGTCAGGACAGGGCTTATAATTCACCCCTCCACTTT. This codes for CASSQDRAYNSPLHF.

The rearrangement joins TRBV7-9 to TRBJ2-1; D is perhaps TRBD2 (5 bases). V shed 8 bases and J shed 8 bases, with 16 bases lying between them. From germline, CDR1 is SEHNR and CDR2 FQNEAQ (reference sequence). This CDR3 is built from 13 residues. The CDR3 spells CASPSGAGDEQFF. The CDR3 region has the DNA TGTGCCAGCCCGAGCGGCGCTGGGGATGAGCAGTTCTTC.

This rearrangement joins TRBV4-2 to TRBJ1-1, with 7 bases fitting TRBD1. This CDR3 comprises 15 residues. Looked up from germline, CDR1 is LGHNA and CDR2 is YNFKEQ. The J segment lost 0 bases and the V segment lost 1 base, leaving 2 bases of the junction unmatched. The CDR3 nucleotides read TGTGCCAGCAGCCAAGGGGACAGTATGAACACTGAAGCTTTCTTT. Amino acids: CASSQGDSMNTEAFF.

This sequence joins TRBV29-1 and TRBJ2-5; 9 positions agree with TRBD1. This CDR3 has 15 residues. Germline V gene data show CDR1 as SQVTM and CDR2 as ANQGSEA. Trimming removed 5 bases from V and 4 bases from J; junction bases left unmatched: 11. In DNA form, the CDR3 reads TGCAGCGTTAACAAGGGGGGACAGGGAGGAGAGACCCAGTACTTC. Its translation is CSVNKGGQGGETQYF.

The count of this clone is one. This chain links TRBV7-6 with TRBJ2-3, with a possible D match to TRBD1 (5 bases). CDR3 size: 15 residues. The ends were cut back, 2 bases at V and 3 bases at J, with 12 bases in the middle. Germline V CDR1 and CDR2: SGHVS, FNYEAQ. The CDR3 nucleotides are TGTGCCAGCAGCTTAAGAAACAGGAGAACAGATACGCAGTATTTT. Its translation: CASSLRNRRTDTQYF.

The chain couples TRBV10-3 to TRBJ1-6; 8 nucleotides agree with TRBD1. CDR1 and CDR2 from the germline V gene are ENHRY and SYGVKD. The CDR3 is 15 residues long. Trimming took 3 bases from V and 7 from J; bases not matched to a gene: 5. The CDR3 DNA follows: TGTGCCATCAGTGAAGGGACAGGCCTCAATTCACCCCTCCACTTT. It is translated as CAISEGTGLNSPLHF.

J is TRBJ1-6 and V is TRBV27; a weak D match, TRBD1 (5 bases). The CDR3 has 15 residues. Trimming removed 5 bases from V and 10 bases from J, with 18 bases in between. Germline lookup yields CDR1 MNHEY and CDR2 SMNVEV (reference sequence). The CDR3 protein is CASSGRQGRRSPLHF. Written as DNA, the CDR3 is TGTGCCAGCAGTGGGCGGCAGGGTAGGAGATCACCCCTCCACTTT.

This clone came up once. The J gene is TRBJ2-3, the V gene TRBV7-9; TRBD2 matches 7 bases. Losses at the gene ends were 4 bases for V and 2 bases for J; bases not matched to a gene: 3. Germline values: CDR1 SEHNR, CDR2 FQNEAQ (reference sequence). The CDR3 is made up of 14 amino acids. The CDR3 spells CASSSLAATDTQYF. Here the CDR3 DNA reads TGTGCCAGCAGCTCCCTAGCGGCCACAGATACGCAGTATTTT.

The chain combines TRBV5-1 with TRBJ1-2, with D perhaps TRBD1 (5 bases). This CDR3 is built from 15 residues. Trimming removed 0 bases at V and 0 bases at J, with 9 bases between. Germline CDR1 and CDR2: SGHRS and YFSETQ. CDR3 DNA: TGCGCCAGCAGCTTGGGACAGACAGCTAACTATGGCTACACCTTC. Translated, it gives CASSLGQTANYGYTF. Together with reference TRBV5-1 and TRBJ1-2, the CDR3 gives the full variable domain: KAGVTQTPRYLIKTRGQQVTLSCSPISGHRSVSWYQQTPGQGLQFLFEYFSETQRNKGNFPGRFSGRQFSNSRSEMNVSTLELGDSALYLCASSLGQTANYGYTFGSGTRLTVV.

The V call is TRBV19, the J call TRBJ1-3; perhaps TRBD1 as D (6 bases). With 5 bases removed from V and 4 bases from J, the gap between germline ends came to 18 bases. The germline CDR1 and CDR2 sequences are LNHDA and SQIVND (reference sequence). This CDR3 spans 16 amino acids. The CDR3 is CASSLLGGGRGNTIYF. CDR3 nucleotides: TGTGCCAGTAGTCTTCTCGGCGGGGGGCGCGGAAACACCATATATTTT.

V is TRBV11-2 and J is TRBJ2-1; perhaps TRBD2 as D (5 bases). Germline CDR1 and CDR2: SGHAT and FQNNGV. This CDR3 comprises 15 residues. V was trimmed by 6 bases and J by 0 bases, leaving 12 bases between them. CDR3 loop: CASRADPDSYNEQFF. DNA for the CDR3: TGTGCCAGCAGAGCGGACCCGGACTCCTACAATGAGCAGTTCTTC. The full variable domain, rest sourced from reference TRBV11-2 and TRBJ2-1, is EAGVAQSPRYKIIEKRQSVAFWCNPISGHATLYWYQQILGQGPKLLIQFQNNGVVDDSQLPKDRFSAERLKGVDSTLKIQPAKLEDSAVYLCASRADPDSYNEQFFGPGTRLTVL.

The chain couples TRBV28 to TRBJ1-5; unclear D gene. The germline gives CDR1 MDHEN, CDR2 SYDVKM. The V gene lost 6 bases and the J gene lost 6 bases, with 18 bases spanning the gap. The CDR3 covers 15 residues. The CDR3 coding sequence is TGTGCCAGCAGGTCCCGGAGAACGGTGGTTCAGCCCCAGCATTTT. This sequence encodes CASRSRRTVVQPQHF.

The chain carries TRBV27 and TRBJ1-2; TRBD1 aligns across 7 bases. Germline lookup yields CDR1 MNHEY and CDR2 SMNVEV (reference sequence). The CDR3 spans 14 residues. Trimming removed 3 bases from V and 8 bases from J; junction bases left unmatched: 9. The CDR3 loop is CASSFLPRGNGYTF. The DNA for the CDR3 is TGTGCCAGCAGTTTTTTACCCAGGGGGAACGGCTACACCTTC.

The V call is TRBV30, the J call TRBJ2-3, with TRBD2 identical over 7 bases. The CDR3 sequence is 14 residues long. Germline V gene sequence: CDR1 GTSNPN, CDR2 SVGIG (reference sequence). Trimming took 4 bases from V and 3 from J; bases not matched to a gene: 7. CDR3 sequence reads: CAWKRGLETDTQYF. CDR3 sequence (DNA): TGTGCCTGGAAAAGAGGACTAGAGACAGATACGCAGTATTTT.

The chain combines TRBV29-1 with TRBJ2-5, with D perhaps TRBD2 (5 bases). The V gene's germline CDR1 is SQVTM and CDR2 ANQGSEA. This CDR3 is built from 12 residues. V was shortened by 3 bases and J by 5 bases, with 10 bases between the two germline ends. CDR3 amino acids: CSVEGAGETQYF. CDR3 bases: TGCAGCGTTGAGGGAGCTGGGGAGACCCAGTACTTC.

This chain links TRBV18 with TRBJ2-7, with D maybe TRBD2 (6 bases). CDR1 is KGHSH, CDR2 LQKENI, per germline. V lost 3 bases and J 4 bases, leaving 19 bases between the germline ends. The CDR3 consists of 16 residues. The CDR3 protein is CASSPAEAGAGYEQYF. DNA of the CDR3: TGTGCCAGCTCACCGGCCGAGGCCGGGGCGGGGTACGAGCAGTACTTC.

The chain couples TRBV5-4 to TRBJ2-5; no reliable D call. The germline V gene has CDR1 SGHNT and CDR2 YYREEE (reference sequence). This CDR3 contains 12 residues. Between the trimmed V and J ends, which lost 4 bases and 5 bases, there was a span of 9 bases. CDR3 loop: CASSPVGETQYF. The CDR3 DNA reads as TGTGCCAGCAGCCCGGTCGGGGAGACCCAGTACTTC.

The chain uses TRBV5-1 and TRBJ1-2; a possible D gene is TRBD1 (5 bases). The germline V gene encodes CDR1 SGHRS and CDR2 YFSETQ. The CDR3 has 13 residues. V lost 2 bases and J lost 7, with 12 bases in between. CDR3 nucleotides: TGCGCCAGCAGCTTCCAGGGTACCGCTGGCTACACCTTC. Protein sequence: CASSFQGTAGYTF.